A single sample gave rise to the 6 T cell receptor beta chains below, sequenced in a study of human T cells and chemical hapten exposure. Each CDR3 protein gets one entry after TCRdb re-called the RACE reads with MiXCR. The sample shows about 73,000 distinct CDR3 sequences, about 8% of them seen only once. Described time point: patch test 2, 6 weeks after DPC sensitization. The treatment: therapeutic diphenylcyclopropenone sensitization with weekly scalp DPC. The sequences come from whole blood, collected in connection with sensitization to the hapten diphenylcyclopropenone (DPC). The source is a woman aged 45-65 years with alopecia areata. Some clones in this sample may be carry-over from other donors' samples.

This clonotype has ten or more counts. The V and J genes are TRBV5-1 and TRBJ1-1; 7 positions match TRBD1. This CDR3 contains 16 residues. Germline lookup yields CDR1 SGHRS and CDR2 YFSETQ. V gave up 5 bases and J gave up 0 bases; unmatched junction bases: 10. CDR3 residues: CASSYGTALMNTEAFF. The CDR3, as DNA: TGCGCCAGCAGTTATGGGACAGCGTTGATGAACACTGAAGCTTTCTTT.

V usage is TRBV7-2 and J usage is TRBJ1-4, with D maybe TRBD1 (5 bases). The V gene lost 1 base and the J gene lost 8 bases, with 17 bases spanning the gap. Germline V gene sequence: CDR1 SGHTA, CDR2 FQGNSA. This CDR3 comprises 16 residues. CDR3 amino acids: CASSLEYSAGPEKLFF. The CDR3 DNA reads TGTGCCAGCAGCTTAGAGTATTCTGCAGGGCCCGAAAAACTGTTTTTT. Based on the CDR3 plus reference TRBV7-2 and TRBJ1-4, the full variable domain is GAGVSQSPSNKVTEKGKDVELRCDPISGHTALYWYRQSLGQGLEFLIYFQGNSAPDKSGLPSDRFSAERTGGSVSTLTIQRTQQEDSAVYLCASSLEYSAGPEKLFFGSGTQLSVL.

This clonotype was detected ten times or more. This rearrangement joins TRBV29-1 to TRBJ1-5; 9 bases are shared with TRBD1. Germline V gene sequence: CDR1 SQVTM, CDR2 ANQGSEA. The V gene end was trimmed by 6 bases and the J gene end by 0 bases; junction bases not matched to a gene: 3. The CDR3 runs to 14 residues. CDR3 coding DNA: TGCAGCGTAGCACAGGGGGCTAGCAATCAGCCCCAGCATTTT. It yields the protein CSVAQGASNQPQHF.

The chain combines TRBV29-1 with TRBJ2-1; 8 bases fit TRBD2. Looked up from germline, CDR1 is SQVTM and CDR2 is ANQGSEA. With 7 bases clipped from V and 5 bases from J, the junction kept 13 bases outside the gene matches. The CDR3 is 15 residues long. The CDR3 spells CSATEAGALNNEQFF. The CDR3 DNA sequence: TGCAGCGCTACCGAAGCGGGAGCGCTAAACAATGAGCAGTTCTTC.

Notes on this clonotype: A much larger clone lies a single base off, so this may be a read error. The chain has TRBV28 and TRBJ2-3; D call uncertain. The CDR3 has 11 residues. Trimming removed 2 bases from V and 4 bases from J, with 1 base in between. Germline loops: CDR1 MDHEN, CDR2 SYDVKM. CDR3 bases: TGTGCCAGCAGTTTACCAGATACGCAGTATTTT. This translates into CASSLPDTQYF.

There are many counts of this clonotype. The chain recombines TRBV7-3 with TRBJ1-1; D gene unclear. Germline CDR1 reads SGHTA; CDR2 reads FQGTGA. V lost 5 bases and J lost 4, with 5 bases in between. CDR3 size: 11 residues. The chain's CDR3 is CASSPSTEAFF. The CDR3 nucleotides read TGTGCCAGCAGCCCCTCCACTGAAGCTTTCTTT.